These 2 T cell receptor beta chains originate from one sample sequenced in a study of shared clonotypes between healthy human individuals. CD45RO-negative, CCR7-positively selected cells formed the naive CD8 fraction, excluding terminally differentiated effector memory CD45RA+ cells. The protocol was immunoSEQ multiplex PCR, while the TCRdb copy is restricted to in-frame clones and leaves out a portion. The table records roughly 570,000 clones, roughly 98% of them present only once. The source material was naive CD8+ T cells sorted from blood. The receptors originated from a man younger than 45 in good health.

The chain couples TRBV7-9 to TRBJ2-7, with D tentatively TRBD1 (5 bases). Germline V gene lookup returns CDR1 SEHNR and CDR2 FQNEAQ (reference sequence). V lost 4 bases and J 3 bases, leaving 10 bases between the germline ends. This CDR3 has 13 residues. The CDR3 bases are TGTGCCAGCAGCTATGAACAGGACTACGAGCAGTACTTC. Its translation: CASSYEQDYEQYF.

CDR3 loop: CASSSTGNNEQFF. DNA for the CDR3: TGTGCCAGCAGCTCGACAGGGAACAATGAGCAGTTCTTC. The V call is TRBV11-3, the J call TRBJ2-1; TRBD1 agrees at 7 bases. Germline CDR1 reads SGHNT; CDR2 reads YENEEA. The CDR3 spans 13 residues. The ends lost 4 bases at V and 5 bases at J; junction bases unmatched: 2.